Each of the 24 T cell receptor beta chains below was sequenced from the same sample in a study of blood T cell repertoires in COVID-19. This table comes from immunoSEQ multiplex PCR, and its TCRdb copy is limited to in-frame clones, with some not included. The sample has fewer than 100,000 clones; around 75% are singletons. The specimen sequenced was peripheral blood. All receptors derive from a man in his sixties or seventies with acute or convalescent COVID-19.

The chain recombines TRBV28 with TRBJ1-5; 10 bases are shared with TRBD1. The germline CDR1 and CDR2 sequences are MDHEN and SYDVKM. The CDR3 extends over 16 amino acids. V was clipped by 2 bases and J by 3 bases; unmatched bases: 4. The CDR3 nucleotides are TGTGCCAGCAGTTTAGGGACAGGGGCCTTCAATCAGCCCCAGCATTTT. It codes for CASSLGTGAFNQPQHF.

The sample holds a few counts of this clone. This chain links TRBV19 with TRBJ1-1, with no clear D. This CDR3 has 13 amino acids. Trimming removed 7 bases from V and 7 bases from J, with 16 bases in between. Germline V gene data show CDR1 as LNHDA and CDR2 as SQIVND (reference sequence). The CDR3 loop reads CASTKTAGLEAFF. The DNA of the CDR3 is TGTGCCAGTACCAAGACCGCCGGACTTGAAGCTTTCTTT.

The rearrangement links TRBV4-1 to TRBJ1-4; no definite D call. V dropped 1 base and J dropped 6 bases, with 15 bases sitting between them. The CDR3 covers 16 residues. Germline V gives CDR1 MGHRA, CDR2 YSYEKL. The CDR3: CASSQVPEGSYEKLFF. Written as DNA, the CDR3 is TGCGCCAGCAGCCAAGTTCCCGAGGGCTCTTATGAAAAACTGTTTTTT.

V is TRBV6-1 and J is TRBJ2-7, with 11 nucleotides matching TRBD2. The CDR3 extends over 16 amino acids. Germline CDR1 is MNHNS and CDR2 is SASEGT. After removal of 2 bases from V and 3 bases from J, the junction contained 6 bases not matched to a gene. CDR3 sequence: CASSESGLADYYEQYF. The CDR3 DNA reads TGTGCCAGCAGTGAATCGGGACTAGCGGACTACTACGAGCAGTACTTC.

The genes are TRBV28 and TRBJ2-1, with a possible D match to TRBD2 (5 bases). V gave up 5 bases and J gave up 5 bases, with 16 bases separating them. Looked up from germline, CDR1 is MDHEN and CDR2 is SYDVKM. This CDR3 has 15 residues. This CDR3 is CASSPIGRVHNEQFF. The CDR3 nucleotides read TGTGCCAGCAGTCCCATCGGGCGGGTGCACAATGAGCAGTTCTTC. Full variable domain (remainder filled in from reference TRBV28 and TRBJ2-1): DVKVTQSSRYLVKRTGEKVFLECVQDMDHENMFWYRQDPGLGLRLIYFSYDVKMKEKGDIPEGYSVSREKKERFSLILESASTNQTSMYLCASSPIGRVHNEQFFGPGTRLTVL.

The chain employs TRBV12-3 or TRBV12-4 and TRBJ1-1; D is ambiguous. The CDR3 length is 13 residues. V dropped 5 bases and J dropped 5 bases, with 12 bases sitting between them. The CDR3 sequence is CASSVNQQTEAFF. CDR3 in DNA: TGTGCCAGCAGTGTGAATCAACAGACTGAAGCTTTCTTT.

The rearrangement uses TRBV20-1 and TRBJ2-3; 10 positions match TRBD1. Trimming at V came to 3 bases and at J to 0 bases, leaving 12 bases not matched to a gene. Germline V gene sequence: CDR1 DFQATT, CDR2 SNEGSKA (reference sequence). This CDR3 is built from 18 residues. CDR3 sequence: CSASIPSGQGVSTDTQYF. The CDR3 DNA sequence: TGCAGTGCTAGTATTCCCAGTGGACAGGGGGTGAGCACAGATACGCAGTATTTT.

In its sample, this clone was seen a few times. The chain carries TRBV21-1 and TRBJ1-2. TRBV21-1 is a known pseudogene. This CDR3 spans 14 amino acids. CDR3 DNA: TGTGCCAGCAGCAGGGACTTATGGCCCTATGGCTACACCTTC. It yields the protein CASSRDLWPYGYTF.

The chain has TRBV7-2 and TRBJ1-2; 10 nucleotides line up with TRBD1. This CDR3 comprises 16 residues. CDR1 is SGHTA and CDR2 is FQGNSA in the germline V gene. After removal of 6 bases from V and 0 bases from J, the junction contained 7 bases not matched to a gene. CDR3 protein: CASSPTGGGPNYGYTF. As DNA, the CDR3 is TGTGCCAGCAGTCCGACAGGGGGCGGACCTAACTATGGCTACACCTTC. Variable domain in full (rest from reference TRBV7-2 and TRBJ1-2): GAGVSQSPSNKVTEKGKDVELRCDPISGHTALYWYRQSLGQGLEFLIYFQGNSAPDKSGLPSDRFSAERTGGSVSTLTIQRTQQEDSAVYLCASSPTGGGPNYGYTFGSGTRLTVV.

The chain carries TRBV10-3 and TRBJ2-3; 12 nucleotides line up with TRBD2. The CDR3 sequence is 16 residues long. J gave up 2 bases and V 6 bases, and 6 bases lay outside the gene matches. Germline-derived CDR1 and CDR2 are ENHRY and SYGVKD. CDR3 sequence: CAISKRTSGITDTQYF. In nucleotides, the CDR3 is TGTGCCATCAGCAAAAGGACTAGCGGGATCACAGATACGCAGTATTTT.

The rearrangement uses TRBV19 and TRBJ2-4; 11 bases agree with TRBD1. With V trimmed by 3 bases and J by 0 bases, 7 bases remained unmatched. This CDR3 contains 18 residues. The germline CDR1 and CDR2 sequences are LNHDA and SQIVND (reference sequence). The CDR3 sequence is CASSIARDRGLAKNIQYF. The CDR3 DNA is TGTGCCAGTAGTATCGCCCGGGACAGGGGGTTAGCCAAAAACATTCAGTACTTC.

The CDR3 DNA reads as TGTGCCAGCAACGATGGGGGGGCGAAAGGGGAGCTGTTTTTT. Residues: CASNDGGAKGELFF. The rearrangement joins TRBV2 to TRBJ2-2; possible D gene TRBD2, 7 bases. V was cut by 7 bases and J by 8 bases, with 17 bases left in between. The CDR3 loop spans 14 amino acids. Germline-derived CDR1 and CDR2 are SNHLY and FYNNEI.

This chain connects TRBV7-2 to TRBJ2-1, with D unresolved. Per germline, CDR1 SGHTA and CDR2 FQGNSA. The CDR3 length is 15 residues. With 5 bases removed from V and 0 bases from J, the gap between germline ends came to 11 bases. The CDR3 is CASSPTASSYNEQFF. The CDR3 nucleotides read TGTGCCAGCAGCCCAACTGCGAGCTCCTACAATGAGCAGTTCTTC. The variable domain in full, with the rest retrieved from reference TRBV7-2 and TRBJ2-1, is GAGVSQSPSNKVTEKGKDVELRCDPISGHTALYWYRQSLGQGLEFLIYFQGNSAPDKSGLPSDRFSAERTGGSVSTLTIQRTQQEDSAVYLCASSPTASSYNEQFFGPGTRLTVL.

The rearrangement links TRBV10-1 to TRBJ2-4; 8 bases agree with TRBD1. V shed 8 bases, J shed 2 bases, and the junction held 8 bases outside the gene matches. Germline V gene lookup returns CDR1 WNHNN and CDR2 SYGVQD (reference sequence). There are 15 residues in the CDR3. The CDR3 loop is CASCGDRPSKNIQYF. CDR3 nucleotides: TGCGCCAGCTGCGGGGACAGGCCCTCCAAAAACATTCAGTACTTC.

The V call is TRBV28, the J call TRBJ1-5, with D possibly being TRBD1 (5 bases). V gave up 7 bases and J gave up 5 bases, with 18 bases separating them. The CDR3 loop spans 15 amino acids. The germline V gene has CDR1 MDHEN and CDR2 SYDVKM. The DNA for the CDR3 is TGTGCCAGCACTAGGGCGGAGGGGTGGGATCAGCCCCAGCATTTT. It is translated as CASTRAEGWDQPQHF.

The chain links TRBV9 to TRBJ2-1; the match to TRBD2 covers 7 bases. V trimming: 0 bases; J trimming: 4 bases; junction bases outside the gene matches: 4. Germline V gene sequence: CDR1 SGDLS, CDR2 YYNGEE. The CDR3 has 15 amino acids. The chain's CDR3 is CASSVASSGYNEQFF. CDR3 DNA sequence: TGTGCCAGCAGCGTAGCTTCTAGCGGATACAATGAGCAGTTCTTC.

The chain is built from TRBV10-3 and TRBJ1-1; a possible D gene is TRBD1 (5 bases). Trimming stripped 3 bases from V and 1 base from J, with 6 bases between. CDR1 is ENHRY, CDR2 SYGVKD, per germline. This CDR3 has 13 amino acids. This CDR3 is CAISEGANTEAFF. In nucleotides, the CDR3 is TGTGCCATCAGTGAAGGGGCGAACACTGAAGCTTTCTTT.

In this sample, this clone turned up once. CDR3 sequence (DNA): TGTGCCAGCAGCCCATCGGACTTGTATGGCTACACCTTC. It specifies CASSPSDLYGYTF. V is TRBV7-9 and J is TRBJ1-2; D unresolved. Germline V gives CDR1 SEHNR, CDR2 FQNEAQ (reference sequence). Trimming left V 5 bases short and J 5 bases short, with 12 bases between. The length of the CDR3 is 13 residues.

The rearrangement uses TRBV5-1 and TRBJ2-7; no firm D call. The length of the CDR3 is 11 residues. Germline V gene data show CDR1 as SGHRS and CDR2 as YFSETQ. Deletions cut 6 bases from V and 3 bases from J, with 7 bases between. CDR3 bases: TGCGCCAGCACGAACTACTACGAGCAGTACTTC. Protein: CASTNYYEQYF.

The chain couples TRBV11-3 to TRBJ2-5; 8 bases match TRBD1. Trimming cost V 1 base and J 8 bases; bases outside gene matches: 15. This CDR3 comprises 17 residues. CDR1 and CDR2 from the germline V gene are SGHNT and YENEEA. The CDR3 sequence: CASSLGNGQGVRATQYF. The CDR3 DNA is TGTGCCAGCAGCTTAGGCAACGGACAGGGCGTAAGAGCTACCCAGTACTTC. Full variable domain (remainder filled in from reference TRBV11-3 and TRBJ2-5): EAGVVQSPRYKIIEKKQPVAFWCNPISGHNTLYWYLQNLGQGPELLIRYENEEAVDDSQLPKDRFSAERLKGVDSTLKIQPAELGDSAVYLCASSLGNGQGVRATQYFGPGTRLLVL.

The V gene is TRBV7-3, the J gene TRBJ2-3; D may be TRBD1 (6 bases). V was trimmed by 2 bases and J by 0 bases, leaving 9 bases between them. Germline assignment: CDR1 SGHTA and CDR2 FQGTGA. The CDR3 covers 15 residues. The CDR3 DNA sequence: TGTGCCAGCAGCTTACAGGGGCCGAGCACAGATACGCAGTATTTT. Translating gives CASSLQGPSTDTQYF.

The chain couples TRBV5-6 to TRBJ1-4, with 8 nucleotides matching TRBD1. The V and J ends lost 2 bases and 3 bases, in that order; junction bases with no gene match: 6. This CDR3 is 16 amino acids long. The germline V gene has CDR1 SGHDT and CDR2 YYEEEE. CDR3 residues: CASSFRTGRANEKLFF. In DNA form, the CDR3 reads TGTGCCAGCAGCTTCCGGACAGGGCGGGCTAATGAAAAACTGTTTTTT.

The CDR3 loop is CASSLEGSDYGYTF. The CDR3 coding sequence is TGCGCCAGCAGCTTGGAGGGGTCGGACTATGGCTACACCTTC. V is TRBV5-1 and J is TRBJ1-2; D possibly corresponds to TRBD1 (5 bases). CDR3 length: 14 residues. Germline V CDR1 and CDR2: SGHRS, YFSETQ. Trimming took 0 bases from V and 3 from J, leaving 9 bases between them.

This clone was observed a handful of times. The rearrangement links TRBV4-1 to TRBJ2-1; no reliable D call. Germline values: CDR1 MGHRA, CDR2 YSYEKL. V lost 7 bases and J lost 0, with 16 bases in between. The CDR3 has 16 amino acids. The CDR3 here is CASTPSAGSSYNEQFF. The CDR3 DNA follows: TGCGCCAGCACCCCGTCTGCCGGTAGCTCCTACAATGAGCAGTTCTTC.